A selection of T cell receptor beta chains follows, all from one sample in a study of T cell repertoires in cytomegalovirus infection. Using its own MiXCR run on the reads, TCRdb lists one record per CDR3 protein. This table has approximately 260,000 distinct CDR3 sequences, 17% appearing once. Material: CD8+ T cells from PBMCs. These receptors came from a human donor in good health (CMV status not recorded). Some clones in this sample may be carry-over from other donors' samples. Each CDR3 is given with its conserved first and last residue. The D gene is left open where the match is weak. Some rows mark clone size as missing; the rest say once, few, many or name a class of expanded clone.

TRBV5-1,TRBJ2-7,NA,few,TGCGCCAGCAGCTTGCGGAGGGGGGCCTACGAGCAGTACTTC,CASSLRRGAYEQYF
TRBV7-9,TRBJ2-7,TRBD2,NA,TGTGCCAGCAGCTTAGACGCGGGGGGTTATGCCTACGAGCAGTACTTC,CASSLDAGGYAYEQYF
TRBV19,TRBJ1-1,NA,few,TGTGCCACCACAGCGGGGGGGTTTACTGAAGCTTTCTTT,CATTAGGFTEAFF
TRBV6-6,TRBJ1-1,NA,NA,TGTGCCGTGTGGGGATGGGGCACTGAAGCTTTCTTT,CAVWGWGTEAFF
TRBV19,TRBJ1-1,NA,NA,TGTGCCAGTAGTATATTGTACACCGCTGGGATGGGGGGAGCTTTCTTT,CASSILYTAGMGGAFF
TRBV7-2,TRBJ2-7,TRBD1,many,TGTGCCAGCAGCACGGGGGACAGGGGGTACGAGCAGTACTTC,CASSTGDRGYEQYF
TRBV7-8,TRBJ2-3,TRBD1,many,TGTGCCAGCAGCTTAGGGTTGACAGGGTCTGGCACAGATACGCAGTATTTT,CASSLGLTGSGTDTQYF
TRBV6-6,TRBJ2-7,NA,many,TGTGCCAGCAGTGAGTTCGCAGGGGGGTACGAGCAGTACTTC,CASSEFAGGYEQYF
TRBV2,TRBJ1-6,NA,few,TGTGCCAGCACCCAAAGGGGGGGGGCTACTTCACCCCTCCACTTT,CASTQRGGATSPLHF
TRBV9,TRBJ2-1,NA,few,TGTGCCAGCAGCGTAGATGGGATGAGCTCCTACAATGAGCAGTTCTTC,CASSVDGMSSYNEQFF
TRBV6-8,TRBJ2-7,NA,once,TGTGCCAGCAGTTACGGGAGGAGCTCCTACGGGCAGTACTTC,CASSYGRSSYGQYF
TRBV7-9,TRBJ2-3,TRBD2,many,TGTGCCAGCAGCAACCCAGCGGGGGTGTCCCGAGATACGCAGTATTTT,CASSNPAGVSRDTQYF
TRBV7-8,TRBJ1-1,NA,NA,TGTGTCAGCAGCTTAGGGGGTGGGGAAGCTTTCTTT,CVSSLGGGEAFF
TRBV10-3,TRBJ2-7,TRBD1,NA,TGTGCCATCAGTGACCCCGGGACAGCTCTTTACGAGCAGTACTTC,CAISDPGTALYEQYF
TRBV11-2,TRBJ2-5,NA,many,TGTGCCAGCAGCTCGAAGCGGACAGATCAAGAGACCCAGTACTTC,CASSSKRTDQETQYF
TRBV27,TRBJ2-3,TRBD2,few,TGTGCCAGCAGTTTCGCGCGGGGGGGCACAGATACGCAGTATTTT,CASSFARGGTDTQYF
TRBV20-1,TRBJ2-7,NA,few,TGCAGTGCTAGAGGTACTAGTGCAGGTCCCTACGAGCAGTACTTC,CSARGTSAGPYEQYF
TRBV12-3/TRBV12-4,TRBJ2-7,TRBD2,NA,TGTGCCAGCAGGGGGGGGGACTACGAGCAGTACTTC,CASRGGDYEQYF
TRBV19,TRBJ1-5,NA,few,TGTGCCAGTAGTCCAGGGACAACCGACCAGCCCCAGCATTTT,CASSPGTTDQPQHF
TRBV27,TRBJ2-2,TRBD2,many,TGTGCCAGCAGTTTATCTGGGGGGGACACCGGGGAGCTGTTTTTT,CASSLSGGDTGELFF
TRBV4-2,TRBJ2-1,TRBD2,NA,TGTGCCAGCAGCCATGTAGCGGGGGGGCTCTACAATGAGCAGTTCTTC,CASSHVAGGLYNEQFF
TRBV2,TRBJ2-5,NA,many,TGTGCCAGCACTCCGGACTACGTGTTTGGGGAGACCCAGTACTTC,CASTPDYVFGETQYF
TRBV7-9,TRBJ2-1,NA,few,TGTGCCAGCAGCTTATATCGTGATGCAGTAAGTAACAATGAGCAGTTCTTC,CASSLYRDAVSNNEQFF
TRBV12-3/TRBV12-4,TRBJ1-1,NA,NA,TGTGCCAGCAGTTTCGGCAGGCGACTGAACACTGAAGCTTTCTTT,CASSFGRRLNTEAFF
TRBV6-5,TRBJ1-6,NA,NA,TGTGCCAGCAGTTATGAGGCGCTAGGAGATGGGATTTTTAATTCACCCCTCCACTTT,CASSYEALGDGIFNSPLHF
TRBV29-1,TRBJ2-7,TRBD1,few,TGCAGCGTTGAGACAGGGTCGTCTTACGAGCAGTACTTC,CSVETGSSYEQYF
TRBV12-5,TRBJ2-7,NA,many,TGTGCTAGTGGTTTAGACGCTCACAGGTTCTACGAGCAGTACTTC,CASGLDAHRFYEQYF
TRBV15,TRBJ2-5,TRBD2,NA,TGTGCCACCCGGGGTTCCGGGACTAGCACTCGAAAGCTACAAGAGACCCAGTACTTC,CATRGSGTSTRKLQETQYF
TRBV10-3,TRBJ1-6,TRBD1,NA,TGTGCCATCAGTAGGTCGGACAGGGAGGGGTCACCCCTCCACTTT,CAISRSDREGSPLHF
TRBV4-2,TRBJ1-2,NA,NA,TGTGCCAGCAGCCAAGAAGACAGTTCTAACTATGGCTACACCTTC,CASSQEDSSNYGYTF
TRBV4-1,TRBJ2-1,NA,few,TGCGCCAGCAGCCAAGATTTTTACAATGAGCAGTTCTTC,CASSQDFYNEQFF
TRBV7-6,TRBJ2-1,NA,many,TGTGCCAGCAGGGACGCAGGACCAGGATACAATGAGCAGTTCTTC,CASRDAGPGYNEQFF
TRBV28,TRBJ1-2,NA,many,TGTGCCAGCAGTACAATAGGCTCCTGGATTGGCTACACCTTC,CASSTIGSWIGYTF
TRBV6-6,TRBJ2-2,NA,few,TGTGCCAGCAGTTTTAAACAGGGAGGCACCGGGGAGCTGTTTTTT,CASSFKQGGTGELFF
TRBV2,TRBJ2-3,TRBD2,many,TGTGCCAGCAGTGAGGGGCGGGGGAGCACAGATACGCAGTATTTT,CASSEGRGSTDTQYF
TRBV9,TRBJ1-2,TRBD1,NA,TGTGCCAGCAGCGGGGACAGGGGTGGCTATGGCTACACCTTC,CASSGDRGGYGYTF
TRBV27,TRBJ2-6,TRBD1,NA,TGTGCCAGCAGTCCCGGGACAGGTCCGGGGGCCAACGTCCTGACTTTC,CASSPGTGPGANVLTF
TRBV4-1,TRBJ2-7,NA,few,TGCGCCAGCAGCCAAGAAATTGTGGCGTTGAGCTCCTACGAGCAGTACTTC,CASSQEIVALSSYEQYF
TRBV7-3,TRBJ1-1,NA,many,TGTGCCAGCAGCTTAACGGGACATTCGAACACTGAAGCTTTCTTT,CASSLTGHSNTEAFF
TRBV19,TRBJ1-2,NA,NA,NA,CASSFGAGGYTF
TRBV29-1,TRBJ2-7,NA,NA,TGCAGCGCATTCCACAGGGTGGGCGAGCAGTACTTC,CSAFHRVGEQYF
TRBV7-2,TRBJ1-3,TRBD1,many,TGTGCCAGCAGCTTAGAGACGACAGGGGATTGGGGCTACGGAAACACCATATATTTT,CASSLETTGDWGYGNTIYF
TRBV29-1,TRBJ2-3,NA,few,TGCAGCGTTGAAGGCCTAACGTTGGCAGATACGCAGTATTTT,CSVEGLTLADTQYF
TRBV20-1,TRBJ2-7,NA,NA,TGCAGTGCTAGAATACAGGCCTCCTACGAGCAGTACTTC,CSARIQASYEQYF
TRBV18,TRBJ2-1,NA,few,TGTGCCAGCTCACCACCGAAGGGGTATGAGCAGTTCTTC,CASSPPKGYEQFF
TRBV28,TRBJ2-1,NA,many,TGTGCCAGCAGTTTATTAGAGGTTCTTTACGGGTCCTCCTACAATGAGCAGTTCTTC,CASSLLEVLYGSSYNEQFF
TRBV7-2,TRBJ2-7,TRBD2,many,TGTGCCAGCTCCGATCTAGCGGGGAGCTACGAGCAGTACTTC,CASSDLAGSYEQYF
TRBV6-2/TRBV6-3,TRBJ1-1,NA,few,TGTGCCAGCAGTTACGCCAACGGGGCTTTCTTT,CASSYANGAFF
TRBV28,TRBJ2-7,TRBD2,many,TGTGCCAGCAGCCCGGCGGGGGCCTACGAGCAGTACTTC,CASSPAGAYEQYF